The 6 T cell receptor beta chains in this list originate from one sample, sequenced in a study of radiation and T cells in renal cell carcinoma. Noted treatment: 15 Gy SBRT to primary tumor, nephrectomy 4 weeks later. Sequencing used immunoSEQ multiplex PCR; TCRdb keeps in-frame clones, though not all of them. The data show about 16,000 clones, about 50% seen once. Here the sequenced sample was tumor tissue, taken from a patient whose treatment included radiotherapy and nephrectomy. Receptors were obtained from a woman aged 55 to 70 with renal cell carcinoma.

The V call is TRBV28, the J call TRBJ2-2; D not certain. The CDR3 loop spans 13 amino acids. V lost 4 bases and J 9 bases, leaving 12 bases between the germline ends. In germline, CDR1 is MDHEN, CDR2 SYDVKM. The DNA of the CDR3 is TGTGCCAGCAGTTCTCTTTCACCAAGGGAGCTGTTTTTT. Translating gives CASSSLSPRELFF.

The chain uses TRBV13 and TRBJ1-1; 10 bases match TRBD1. This CDR3 is built from 14 residues. Per germline, CDR1 PRHDT and CDR2 FYEKMQ (reference sequence). J lost 4 bases, V lost 4 bases, and 3 bases had no gene match. In DNA, the CDR3 is TGTGCCAGCAGCTCCGGGACAGGGGCCACTGAAGCTTTCTTT. Translation gives CASSSGTGATEAFF.

The rearrangement joins TRBV5-1 to TRBJ2-2; 8 nucleotides match TRBD2. Germline CDR1 is SGHRS and CDR2 is YFSETQ. This CDR3 region has 17 residues. Unmatched junction bases numbered 10, after V lost 3 bases and J lost 3 bases. CDR3 bases: TGCGCCAGCAGCTCCCCGGGGGGGCGTAAGGACACCGGGGAGCTGTTTTTT. This sequence encodes CASSSPGGRKDTGELFF.

Notes on this clone: Compared with germline, one end of the junction differs, possibly owing to a read error. The rearrangement uses TRBV5-6 and TRBJ2-7, with 10 bases matching TRBD1. The germline gives CDR1 SGHDT, CDR2 YYEEEE. The CDR3 has 14 amino acids. The CDR3 DNA follows: TGTGCCAGCAGTTTGGGACAGGGGTTCTACGAGCAGTACTTC. Translation gives CASSLGQGFYEQYF.

This chain uses TRBV9 with TRBJ2-5; D is possibly TRBD2 (7 bases). V lost 4 bases, J lost 5 bases, and 12 bases lay in between. This CDR3 contains 13 residues. CDR1 SGDLS and CDR2 YYNGEE come from the germline V gene. CDR3 sequence (DNA): TGTGCCAGCAGCCTCCGGGGGGCTGAGACCCAGTACTTC. Its protein is CASSLRGAETQYF.

In this sample, this clone turned up once. V usage is TRBV6-4 and J usage is TRBJ1-5, with TRBD1 identical over 9 bases. Germline V CDR1 and CDR2: MRHNA, SNTAGT. The CDR3 is made up of 15 amino acids. With V trimmed by 4 bases and J by 3 bases, 4 bases remained unmatched. Written as DNA, the CDR3 is TGTGCCAGCAGTGCGACAGGGGGACCCAATCAGCCCCAGCATTTT. The encoded protein is CASSATGGPNQPQHF.